The 18 T cell receptor beta chains below were found in one sample sequenced in a study of blood T cell repertoires in COVID-19. The protocol was immunoSEQ multiplex PCR, while the TCRdb copy is restricted to in-frame clones and leaves out a portion. The repertoire holds 200,000 to 250,000 clones, with about nine tenths as singletons. Sequencing was performed on PBMCs or T cells enriched from blood (not recorded which). Every receptor here comes from a man aged 50 or older who had been exposed to COVID-19.

The J gene is TRBJ1-5, the V gene TRBV10-3, with a tentative D call TRBD1 (6 bases). V gave up 10 bases and J gave up 7 bases, with 20 bases separating them. The CDR3 has 14 amino acids. Germline CDR1 and CDR2: ENHRY and SYGVKD. The CDR3 DNA reads as TGTGCCACGGGCGGGGGCGCGACTGGACAGCCCCAGCATTTT. Translation gives CATGGGATGQPQHF.

This clone is a singleton in its sample. The rearrangement links TRBV19 to TRBJ2-1, with D perhaps matching TRBD2 (7 bases). Trimming took 3 bases from V and 4 from J, leaving 16 bases between them. This CDR3 is built from 16 residues. CDR1 LNHDA and CDR2 SQIVND come from the germline V gene (reference sequence). Here the CDR3 DNA reads TGTGCCAGTAGTATCGTTGGGGAGGGGGGGTACAATGAGCAGTTCTTC. This sequence encodes CASSIVGEGGYNEQFF.

The chain links TRBV5-1 to TRBJ1-1; D may be TRBD1 (6 bases). Germline lookup yields CDR1 SGHRS and CDR2 YFSETQ. CDR3 length: 13 amino acids. V lost 4 bases and J lost 4, with 11 bases in between. DNA of the CDR3: TGCGCCAGCAGCCTTACGACAGGCACTGAAGCTTTCTTT. Protein sequence: CASSLTTGTEAFF.

J is TRBJ1-3 and V is TRBV5-4, with D tentatively TRBD1 (6 bases). Germline loops: CDR1 SGHNT, CDR2 YYREEE (reference sequence). Trimming took 4 bases from V and 4 from J, leaving 12 bases between them. This CDR3 spans 14 amino acids. Here the CDR3 reads CASSSRDRGNTIYF. The CDR3 DNA reads TGTGCCAGCAGCAGCCGAGACAGGGGAAACACCATATATTTT.

The chain recombines TRBV4-1 with TRBJ2-6; no definite D call. CDR1 and CDR2 from the germline V gene are MGHRA and YSYEKL. Trimming removed 5 bases from V and 0 bases from J, with 8 bases in between. CDR3 length equals 15 residues. CDR3 loop: CASSYDNSGANVLTF. CDR3 in DNA: TGCGCCAGCAGCTATGACAACTCTGGGGCCAACGTCCTGACTTTC.

The V call is TRBV5-5, the J call TRBJ2-7; 10 nucleotides line up with TRBD1. CDR3 length: 15 amino acids. Germline CDR1 and CDR2: SGHKS and YYEKEE (reference sequence). V shed 6 bases, J shed 5 bases, and the junction held 11 bases outside the gene matches. The DNA of the CDR3 is TGTGCCAGCACTCAAGCCCGGGACAGGGGTAACGAGCAGTACTTC. Encoded protein: CASTQARDRGNEQYF.

This chain uses TRBV5-1 with TRBJ1-4, with 12 positions matching TRBD1. Germline V gene sequence: CDR1 SGHRS, CDR2 YFSETQ. The CDR3 spans 15 residues. V lost 6 bases, J lost 5 bases, and 5 bases stayed unmatched. CDR3 DNA: TGCGCCAGCACGGGACAGGGGGCGGTCAATGAAAAACTGTTTTTT. This translates into CASTGQGAVNEKLFF.

This chain joins TRBV5-1 and TRBJ2-5, with D tentatively TRBD2 (6 bases). Between the trimmed V and J ends, which lost 2 bases and 2 bases, there was a span of 13 bases. Per germline, CDR1 SGHRS and CDR2 YFSETQ. There are 15 residues in the CDR3. The CDR3 nucleotides read TGCGCCAGCAGCTTTTCGGGACTCCTACAAGAGACCCAGTACTTC. Encoded protein: CASSFSGLLQETQYF.

In the case of this clone: A much bigger clone sits one base away, suggesting this may be a read error. The chain recombines TRBV11-2 with TRBJ1-1; 7 bases align to TRBD1. The CDR3 spans 13 residues. Germline CDR1 reads SGHAT; CDR2 reads FQNNGV. J lost 3 bases, V lost 3 bases, and 1 base had no gene match. CDR3 coding DNA: TGTGCCAGCAGCTTTACAGGGGACACTGAAGCTTTCTTT. It is translated as CASSFTGDTEAFF. The full variable domain, with the rest looked up from reference TRBV11-2 and TRBJ1-1, is EAGVAQSPRYKIIEKRQSVAFWCNPISGHATLYWYQQILGQGPKLLIQFQNNGVVDDSQLPKDRFSAERLKGVDSTLKIQPAKLEDSAVYLCASSFTGDTEAFFGQGTRLTVV.

The V call is TRBV5-1, the J call TRBJ2-2; 11 positions match TRBD2. Germline trimming cut 0 bases from V and 0 bases from J; bases unmatched to any gene: 4. CDR3 length: 18 residues. CDR1 SGHRS and CDR2 YFSETQ come from the germline V gene. The CDR3 DNA reads as TGCGCCAGCAGCTTGGATCTACTAGCGGGAGCGAACACCGGGGAGCTGTTTTTT. Its protein product is CASSLDLLAGANTGELFF.

This chain joins TRBV9 and TRBJ1-4, with 9 bases matching TRBD1. V dropped 4 bases and J dropped 8; count of bases not matched to a gene: 9. This CDR3 spans 15 amino acids. The germline V gene has CDR1 SGDLS and CDR2 YYNGEE. CDR3: CASSSHGTGSEKLFF. Here the CDR3 DNA reads TGTGCCAGCAGCTCCCACGGGACAGGGAGCGAAAAACTGTTTTTT. Based on the CDR3 plus reference TRBV9 and TRBJ1-4, the full variable domain is DSGVTQTPKHLITATGQRVTLRCSPRSGDLSVYWYQQSLDQGLQFLIQYYNGEERAKGNILERFSAQQFPDLHSELNLSSLELGDSALYFCASSSHGTGSEKLFFGSGTQLSVL.

The chain recombines TRBV28 with TRBJ1-1; perhaps TRBD1 as D (6 bases). The CDR3 is 15 amino acids. The V end lost 3 bases, the J end lost 5 bases, and 16 bases lay between the germline ends. Germline V gene data show CDR1 as MDHEN and CDR2 as SYDVKM. The CDR3 region is CASSLTRAGATEAFF. The CDR3 DNA reads as TGTGCCAGCAGTTTGACGAGGGCGGGGGCTACTGAAGCTTTCTTT.

The chain employs TRBV11-3 and TRBJ2-2; D is uncertain. Germline CDR1 is SGHNT and CDR2 is YENEEA. V lost 5 bases and J lost 7, with 11 bases in between. The CDR3 extends over 13 amino acids. CDR3 sequence (DNA): TGTGCCAGCAGCCTACTTCTCAACGGGGAGCTGTTTTTT. Protein product: CASSLLLNGELFF.

The V and J genes are TRBV4-1 and TRBJ2-3; TRBD2 matches at 8 bases. The germline CDR1 and CDR2 sequences are MGHRA and YSYEKL. V lost 0 bases to trimming and J lost 3 bases; unmatched junction nucleotides: 14. This CDR3 has 19 residues. The CDR3, as DNA: TGCGCCAGCAGCCAAGACATGAATATACGGGGGGGCACTACAGATACGCAGTATTTT. This sequence encodes CASSQDMNIRGGTTDTQYF.

CDR3 coding DNA: TGTGCCAGCAGCCAAGTTCAGGTCTATGGCTACACCTTC. This sequence encodes CASSQVQVYGYTF. V gene TRBV14 combines with J gene TRBJ1-2, with unresolved D. CDR3 length equals 13 residues. V lost 1 base to trimming and J lost 4 bases, with 7 bases between them. Germline-derived CDR1 and CDR2 are SGHDN and FVKESK.

The sample holds a few counts of this clone. The CDR3 spells CASRKTGANTGELFF. The CDR3 DNA is TGTGCCAGCAGAAAGACAGGGGCCAACACCGGGGAGCTGTTTTTT. V gene TRBV9 combines with J gene TRBJ2-2; 8 nucleotides align to TRBD1. With V trimmed by 5 bases and J by 2 bases, 5 bases remained unmatched. CDR1 SGDLS and CDR2 YYNGEE come from the germline V gene. The CDR3 has 15 residues.

CDR3: CASSKDDWRGQSNQPQHF. For the CDR3, the DNA is TGTGCCAGCAGCAAAGATGATTGGCGGGGACAGAGCAATCAGCCCCAGCATTTT. The rearrangement uses TRBV21-1 and TRBJ1-5; whether TRBD1, the table's D call, matches the DNA was not checked. TRBV21-1 counts as a pseudogene. The CDR3 length is 18 residues.

In this sample, this clone turned up once. CDR3 coding DNA: TGTGCCAGCAGTATCGGACAGGGTGACACTGAAGCTTTCTTT. It translates to CASSIGQGDTEAFF. The rearrangement links TRBV6-5 to TRBJ1-1; 8 bases are a match to TRBD1. With V trimmed by 5 bases and J by 3 bases, 5 bases remained unmatched. Germline V gives CDR1 MNHEY, CDR2 SVGAGI. The CDR3 length is 14 residues.